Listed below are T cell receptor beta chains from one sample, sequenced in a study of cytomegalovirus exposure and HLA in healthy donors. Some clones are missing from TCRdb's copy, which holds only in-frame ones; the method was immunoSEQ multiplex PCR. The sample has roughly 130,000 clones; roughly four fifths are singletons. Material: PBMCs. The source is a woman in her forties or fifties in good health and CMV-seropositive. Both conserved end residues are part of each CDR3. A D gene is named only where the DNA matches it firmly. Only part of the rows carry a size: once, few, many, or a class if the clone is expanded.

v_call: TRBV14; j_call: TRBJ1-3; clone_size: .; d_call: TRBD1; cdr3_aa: CASSQDHWDRGNTIYF; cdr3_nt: TGTGCCAGCAGCCAAGATCATTGGGACAGGGGAAACACCATATATTTT
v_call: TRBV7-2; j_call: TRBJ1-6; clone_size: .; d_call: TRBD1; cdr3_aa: CASSLALGQGGSPLHF; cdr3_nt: TGTGCCAGCAGCTTAGCCCTAGGACAGGGAGGTTCACCCCTCCACTTT
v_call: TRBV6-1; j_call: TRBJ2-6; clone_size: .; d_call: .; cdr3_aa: CASSLDRWETLTF; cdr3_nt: TGTGCCAGCAGTCTAGACAGGTGGGAGACCCTGACTTTC
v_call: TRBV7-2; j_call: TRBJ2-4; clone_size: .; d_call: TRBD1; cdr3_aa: CASSLDGQGGKNSQYF; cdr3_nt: TGTGCCAGCAGCTTAGATGGACAGGGGGGCAAAAACAGTCAGTACTTC
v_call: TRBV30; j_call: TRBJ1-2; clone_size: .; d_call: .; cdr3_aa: CAWRNREHGYTF; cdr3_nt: TGTGCCTGGAGGAACAGGGAGCATGGCTACACCTTC
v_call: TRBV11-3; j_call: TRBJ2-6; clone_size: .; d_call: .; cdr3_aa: CASSFQVSNVLTF; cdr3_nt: TGTGCCAGCAGCTTCCAGGTATCCAACGTCCTGACTTTC
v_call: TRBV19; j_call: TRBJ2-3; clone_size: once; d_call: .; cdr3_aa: CASSTYRADTQYF; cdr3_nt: TGTGCCAGTAGTACCTACAGGGCAGATACGCAGTATTTT
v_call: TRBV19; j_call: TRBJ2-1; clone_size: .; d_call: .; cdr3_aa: CATLERGGRNEQFF; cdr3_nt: TGTGCCACCCTCGAGAGGGGGGGCAGGAATGAGCAGTTCTTC
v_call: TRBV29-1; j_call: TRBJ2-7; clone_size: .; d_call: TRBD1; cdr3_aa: CSVVLDRSSGQYF; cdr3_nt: TGCAGCGTTGTTCTGGACAGGAGCAGCGGGCAGTACTTC
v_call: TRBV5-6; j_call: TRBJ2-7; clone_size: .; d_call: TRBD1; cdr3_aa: CASRNLTGDFSYEQYF; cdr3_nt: TGTGCCAGCAGAAACCTAACAGGGGATTTTTCCTACGAGCAGTACTTC
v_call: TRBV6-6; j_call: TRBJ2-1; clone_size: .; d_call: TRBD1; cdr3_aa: CASRPRDRVDNEQFF; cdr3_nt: TGTGCCAGCAGACCCCGGGACAGGGTAGACAATGAGCAGTTCTTC
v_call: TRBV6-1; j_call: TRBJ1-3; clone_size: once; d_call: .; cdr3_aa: CASSEHSVAAGNTIYF; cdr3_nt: TGTGCCAGCAGTGAACACTCCGTCGCGGCCGGGAACACCATATATTTT
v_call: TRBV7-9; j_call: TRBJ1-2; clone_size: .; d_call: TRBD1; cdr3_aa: CASSLIPDRGRGYTF; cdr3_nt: TGTGCCAGCAGCTTAATACCGGACAGGGGGCGCGGCTACACCTTC
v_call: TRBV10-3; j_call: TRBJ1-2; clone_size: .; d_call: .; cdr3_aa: CAISESTGEGYGYTF; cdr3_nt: TGTGCCATCAGTGAGTCGACGGGGGAGGGCTATGGCTACACCTTC
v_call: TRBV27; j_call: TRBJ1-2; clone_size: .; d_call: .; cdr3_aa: CASGTTGYYGYTF; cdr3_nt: TGTGCCAGCGGAACGACAGGCTACTATGGCTACACCTTC
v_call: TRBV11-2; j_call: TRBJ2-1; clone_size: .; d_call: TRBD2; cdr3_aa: CASSTQRGRFLNEQFF; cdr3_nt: TGTGCCAGCAGCACTCAGCGGGGGCGCTTTCTCAATGAGCAGTTCTTC
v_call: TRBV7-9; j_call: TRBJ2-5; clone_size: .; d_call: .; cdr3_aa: CASSVQAGMETQYF; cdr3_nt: TGTGCCAGCAGCGTCCAGGCCGGTATGGAGACCCAGTACTTC
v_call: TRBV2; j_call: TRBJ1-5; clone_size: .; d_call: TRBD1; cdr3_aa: CASTGAINQPQHF; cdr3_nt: TGTGCCAGTACAGGGGCGATCAATCAGCCCCAGCATTTT
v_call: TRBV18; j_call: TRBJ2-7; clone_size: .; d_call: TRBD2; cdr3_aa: CASSPPKASGTQYF; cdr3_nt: TGTGCCAGCTCACCACCGAAGGCTAGCGGTACTCAGTACTTC
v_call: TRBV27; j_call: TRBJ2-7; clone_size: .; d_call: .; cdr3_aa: CASSLRGPWRGPTYEQYF; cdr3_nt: TGTGCCAGCAGTTTAAGGGGCCCTTGGCGGGGGCCAACCTACGAGCAGTACTTC
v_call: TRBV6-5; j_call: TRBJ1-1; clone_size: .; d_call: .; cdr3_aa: CASSYSRGLVTEAFF; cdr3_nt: TGTGCCAGCAGTTACTCCCGGGGGTTAGTCACTGAAGCTTTCTTT